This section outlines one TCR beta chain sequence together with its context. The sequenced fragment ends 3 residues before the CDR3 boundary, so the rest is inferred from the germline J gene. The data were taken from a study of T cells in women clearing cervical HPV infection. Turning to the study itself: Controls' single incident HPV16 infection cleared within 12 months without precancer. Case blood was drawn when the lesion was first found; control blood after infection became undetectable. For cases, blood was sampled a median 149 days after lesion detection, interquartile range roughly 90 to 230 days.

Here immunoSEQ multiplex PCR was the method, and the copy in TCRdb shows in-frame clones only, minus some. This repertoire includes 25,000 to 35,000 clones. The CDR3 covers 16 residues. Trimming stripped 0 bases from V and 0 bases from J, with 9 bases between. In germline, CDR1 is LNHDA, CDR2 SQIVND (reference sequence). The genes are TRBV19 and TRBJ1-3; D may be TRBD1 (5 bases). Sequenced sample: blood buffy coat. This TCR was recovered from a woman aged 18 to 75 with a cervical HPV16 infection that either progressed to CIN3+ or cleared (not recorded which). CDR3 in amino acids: CASSIDPTVSGNTIYF. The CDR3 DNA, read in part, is TGTGCCAGTAGTATAGATCCGACAGTCTCTGGAAACACC.